This T cell receptor beta chain was captured by sequencing in a study of cytomegalovirus exposure and HLA in healthy donors. Study at large: Early released data comprised 80 million or so unique TCRs from HLA-typed donors.

The PCR used 60 Vbeta and 13 Jbeta primers. Per the original methods: A later analysis tallied approximately 78 million unique TCR beta chains, about 9.9 million of them shared. Assay: immunoSEQ multiplex PCR; the TCRdb copy retains only in-frame clones and omits some. That table is the source of V, J and clone size, and D and trimming were worked out from the DNA. The table for this sample gives about 140,000 clones. General study points: While the bulk of TCR sequences proved rare, some public TCRs turned up in many donors. The study had only CMV serostatus as immune exposure information.

V shed 4 bases and J 5 bases; nucleotides not matched to a gene: 7. CDR1 is SGHDN, CDR2 FVKESK, per germline. The CDR3 runs to 15 residues. Regarding this clone: Its specificity is unknown.

The rearrangement uses TRBV14 and TRBJ1-2, with TRBD1 matching 10 bases. What was sequenced was PBMCs. This TCR was sampled from a woman aged 18-35 years in good health and CMV-seronegative. CDR3 amino acids: CASSPRQGAYYGYTF. CDR3 in DNA: TGTGCCAGCAGCCCCAGACAGGGGGCTTATTATGGCTACACCTTC. Using reference TRBV14 and TRBJ1-2 for the parts outside the CDR3, the full variable domain is EAGVTQFPSHSVIEKGQTVTLRCDPISGHDNLYWYRRVMGKEIKFLLHFVKESKQDESGMPNNRFLAERTGGTYSTLKVQPAELEDSGVYFCASSPRQGAYYGYTFGSGTRLTVV.